The present TCR beta chain was sequenced within a study of identical twins. Regarding the study as a whole: Memory repertoires lacked the insertion deficit that abundant cord blood beta clonotypes showed.

The CDR3 loop spans 16 amino acids. J lost 9 bases, V lost 3 bases, and 6 bases had no gene match. Per the germline V gene, CDR1 is LGHDT and CDR2 is YNNKEL (reference sequence). A single record per CDR3 protein comes from TCRdb applying MiXCR to the 5' RACE reads. The sample lists 550,000 to 700,000 distinct CDR3 sequences; approximately 22% were seen once. Concerning this clonotype itself: Its cognate antigen is unknown.

These same data were also listed under a study on T cells expressing NK-cell markers. That study reports: The TCR beta repertoires originated in sorted CD3+CD56+NKG2C+, CD3+CD56+NKG2C- and CD3+CD56-NKG2C+ T cells. In several donors, dominant clonotypes made up about 25-65% of CD3+CD56-NKG2C+ cells.

The sequencing sample was made of PBMCs. The sequence was obtained from a woman younger than 30 in good health. This chain connects TRBV3-1 to TRBJ2-1; TRBD2 matches 15 bases. The CDR3 DNA follows: TGTGCCAGCAGCCATACTGGACTAGCGGGAGGGAGTGAGCAGTTCTTC. It translates to CASSHTGLAGGSEQFF.